The TCR beta chain described here comes from a study of T cell responses to AZD1222 COVID-19 vaccine (dated by TCRdb to about 2021). Concerning the study at large: AZD1222 recipients given second doses at about 4 weeks or at about 12 weeks were pooled, since spike-specific TCR depth and breadth were not found to differ between the two schedules. Enrollment into the trials was organized by age into subgroups of 18-55, 56-69 and 70-plus years, and those subgroups contained around 150, 28 and 57 TCR-sequenced participants, respectively. TCR sequencing was performed for 230 to 250 trial participants, of whom some 200 were given two doses of AZD1222 and around 25 were given two doses of MenACWY control vaccine.

The time point label, as the study defines it: baseline before first vaccination. Vaccinee samples were obtained from the UK trials COV001 and COV002, which included a single-blind randomized controlled phase 2/3 trial of AZD1222 (ChAdOx1 nCoV-19) in healthy adults. Trial participant PBMC samples were collected at day 0 and day 28 after the second dose for TCRbeta chain sequencing. The cysteine opens and the phenylalanine closes a CDR3 of 15 amino acids. The kept DNA is CDR3 alone, 45 bases in frame from the first base. The germline V gene encodes CDR1 SGHRS and CDR2 YFSETQ. V and J lose 2 bases and 4 bases, and a span of 12 bases separates them. Concerning this clone itself: Its cognate antigen has yet to be identified. No much larger clone exists at a distance of one base, and base qualities are not known.

General study outcomes and caveats: The 56-69-year group was small, and its depth increase did not reach significance, likely because of low power. Because no samples from the day 14 peak response were available, repertoires could be characterized only after the peak T cell response. Reportedly, almost half of the unique spike-specific TCRs recognized epitopes lying outside the regions that are mutated in the B.1.351 and B.1.1.7 variants. After two AZD1222 doses, spike-specific TCR breadth and depth were significantly higher than at day 0 and than in MenACWY recipients. Most participants were white British and females outnumbered males, and the authors suggested that clonal diversity may have been underestimated. Conclusions about previously exposed vaccinees are limited because only a handful of AZD1222 recipients were SARS-CoV-2 seropositive at baseline. The vaccine-associated CD4 TCRs covered the entire spike protein, and the dominant responses fell in regions 160-218 and 743-854.

The CDR3 regions of human TCRbeta chains were analyzed by immunosequencing. The published analysis was carried out like this. TCRs in the repertoires were compared against a reference library of SARS-CoV-2-specific TCRs that had been generated with the MIRA antigen-specificity platform. Breadth was defined as the fraction of unique TCRs that were SARS-CoV-2-associated, and depth was defined as the fraction of total T cells that were SARS-CoV-2-associated. Using the MIRA data, every spike-specific TCR was mapped to the spike region that the TCR reacted to and assigned to either a CD4 or a CD8 class. Log10-transformed breadth and depth values were compared by one-way ANOVA with Sidak's multiple comparisons tests. TCRdb carries this immuneACCESS record with in-frame sequences only. Its versions omit some clonotypes, under half of them owing to an unresolved V gene in the studies checked, with the rest unexplained. The DNA was the basis for D and trimming; V, J and clone size are from that table. This sample is represented by approximately 100,000 clones; about 93% of them were singletons. The top ten hold roughly 2% of the sample.

The chain joins TRBV5-1 to TRBJ2-2; TRBD1 is perhaps the D gene, given 6 matching bases. Material: peripheral blood, obtained on day 0 of AZD1222 vaccination. The source of this sequence is an adult in good health. The DNA sequence is TGCGCCAGCAGCTTCACTTCAGGGGCCACCGGGGAGCTGTTTTTT. It translates to CASSFTSGATGELFF.